The clone carrying this T cell receptor beta chain was observed at least ten times. The target antigen is unknown. Clinical symptoms, serum thyroxine and TRAb, thyroid ultrasound and orbital computed tomography were used for the diagnoses. The CDR3 has 15 amino acids. Trimming cost V 3 bases and J 5 bases, with 15 bases left between them. The record originates from a study of T cells in Graves' hyperthyroidism and ophthalmopathy. RNA transcripts yielded amplified TCR beta CDR3 regions. When the TCR CDR3 underwent first-round RT-PCR, the HTBI primer set was used. MiXCR, applied by TCRdb to the multiplex PCR reads, yields one record per CDR3 protein. The data hold around 530,000 distinct CDR3 sequences, with roughly a sixth observed a single time. General study findings and limits: Peripheral blood also featured most of the thyroid clonotypes expanded above 0.001. For ophthalmopathy, model prediction preceded onset by a median approximately 6 months.

Specimen: blood. The gene calls are TRBV12-3 or TRBV12-4 and TRBJ2-3; perhaps TRBD1 as D (6 bases). The clonotype was recovered from a woman in her late teens or twenties with Graves' ophthalmopathy. The CDR3 nucleotides read TGTGCCAGCAGTTTTGGGGTACAGGGAAGAGATACGCAGTATTTT. Translation gives CASSFGVQGRDTQYF.